Listed below are T cell receptor beta chains from one sample, sequenced in a study of T cell responses to AZD1222 COVID-19 vaccine. Clones were read by immunoSEQ multiplex PCR, and TCRdb kept only the in-frame ones, dropping some. The data contain 65,000 to 80,000 clones, about four fifths of them seen just once; the ten biggest clones take up about 1.3%. This specimen consisted of peripheral blood, obtained 28 days after the second AZD1222 dose. The source is an adult who received the AZD1222 COVID-19 vaccine. CDR3s include the opening cysteine and the closing phenylalanine or tryptophan. The D gene is left open where the match is weak. The size entry is marked missing in some rows and otherwise reads once, few, many or a size class.

-,TRBV7-3,TRBJ2-7,-,CASSTANPRGSYEQYF,TGTGCCAGCAGCACCGCAAACCCGCGGGGCTCCTACGAGCAGTACTTC
few,TRBV29-1,TRBJ1-2,-,CSVEVGGNYGYTF,TGCAGCGTTGAAGTGGGGGGGAACTATGGCTACACCTTC
-,TRBV15,TRBJ1-5,-,CATSFLQGGNQPQHF,TGTGCCACCAGCTTCCTTCAGGGAGGCAATCAGCCCCAGCATTTT
-,TRBV7-2,TRBJ1-2,-,CASSLAGGYTF,TGTGCCAGCAGCTTAGCAGGTGGCTACACCTTC
few,TRBV7-2,TRBJ2-3,-,CASSFQRGHTDTQYF,TGTGCCAGCAGCTTCCAGCGGGGACACACAGATACGCAGTATTTT
-,TRBV6-5,TRBJ1-4,-,CASSRGTVNEKLFF,TGTGCCAGCAGTCGCGGGACGGTGAATGAAAAACTGTTTTTT
few,TRBV5-1,TRBJ2-5,-,CASSRQVGETQYF,TGCGCCAGCAGCCGACAGGTTGGAGAGACCCAGTACTTC
-,TRBV24-1,TRBJ2-7,-,CATSRAGGPEQYF,TGTGCCACCAGTAGGGCCGGGGGCCCCGAGCAGTACTTC
-,TRBV24-1,TRBJ2-1,TRBD1,CATSPAPGQSINEQFF,TGTGCCACCAGTCCGGCTCCGGGACAGTCGATCAATGAGCAGTTCTTC
few,TRBV27,TRBJ2-2,TRBD2,CASSPTGTRLFLENTGELFF,TGTGCCAGCAGTCCTACCGGGACTAGACTATTCCTAGAGAACACCGGGGAGCTGTTTTTT
-,TRBV7-2,TRBJ1-5,-,CASSLAPIGRRGQPQHF,TGTGCCAGCAGCTTAGCGCCAATAGGTAGGAGGGGGCAGCCCCAGCATTTT
once,TRBV7-2,TRBJ1-6,-,CASSLPGGRLGSPLHF,TGTGCCAGCAGCTTACCGGGGGGTCGGTTGGGTTCACCCCTCCACTTT
-,TRBV5-6,TRBJ1-4,TRBD1,CASSSPHAGTGDEKLFF,TGTGCCAGCAGCTCCCCCCATGCCGGGACAGGGGACGAAAAACTGTTTTTT
-,TRBV27,TRBJ1-6,TRBD1,CASSLKPTGDNSPLHF,TGTGCCAGCAGTTTAAAACCCACAGGGGATAATTCACCCCTCCACTTT
-,TRBV7-9,TRBJ1-1,-,CASSFGGGEAFF,TGTGCCAGCAGCTTTGGCGGCGGTGAAGCTTTCTTT
-,TRBV6-2/TRBV6-3,TRBJ2-7,-,CASSYAVYEQYF,TGTGCCAGCAGTTACGCGGTATACGAGCAGTACTTC
-,TRBV19,TRBJ1-5,-,CASSIGTSNQPQHF,TGTGCCAGTAGTATCGGGACAAGCAATCAGCCCCAGCATTTT
few,TRBV6-2/TRBV6-3,TRBJ2-6,TRBD2,CASSPRLAGDSGANVLTF,TGTGCCAGCAGTCCACGACTAGCGGGCGACTCTGGGGCCAACGTCCTGACTTTC
-,TRBV5-5,TRBJ1-2,-,CASSLGDNYGYTF,TGTGCCAGCAGCTTGGGAGATAACTATGGCTACACCTTC
-,TRBV30,TRBJ1-1,-,CAWRGTEAFF,TGTGCCTGGAGAGGCACTGAAGCTTTCTTT
once,TRBV28,TRBJ2-5,-,CASTTSGNQETQYF,TGTGCCAGCACCACTTCAGGGAATCAAGAGACCCAGTACTTC
-,TRBV7-3,TRBJ1-1,-,CASSLTPGTPLNTEAFF,TGTGCCAGCAGCTTAACCCCGGGGACTCCTTTGAACACTGAAGCTTTCTTT
-,TRBV6-5,TRBJ1-5,-,CASKAEISNQPQHF,TGTGCCAGCAAGGCTGAAATTAGCAATCAGCCCCAGCATTTT
-,TRBV19,TRBJ1-1,-,CASRQAAEAFF,TGTGCCAGTAGGCAGGCAGCTGAAGCTTTCTTT
-,TRBV4-2,TRBJ1-6,-,CASSSGSNNSPLHF,TGTGCCAGCAGCTCGGGCAGTAATAATTCACCCCTCCACTTT
-,TRBV9,TRBJ2-1,TRBD2,CASSVGLAGNNEQFF,TGTGCCAGCAGCGTCGGACTAGCGGGTAACAATGAGCAGTTCTTC
-,TRBV5-1,TRBJ2-7,TRBD2,CASSLTSGRIYEQYF,TGCGCCAGCAGTCTAACTAGCGGGAGAATCTACGAGCAGTACTTC
-,TRBV9,TRBJ2-2,-,CASSVQGDTGELFF,TGTGCCAGCAGCGTGCAGGGAGACACCGGGGAGCTGTTTTTT
-,TRBV6-1,TRBJ1-5,-,CASSEDWQFNQPQHF,TGTGCCAGCAGTGAAGATTGGCAGTTCAATCAGCCCCAGCATTTT
-,TRBV10-3,TRBJ1-3,TRBD1,CAISIGTVGGNTIYF,TGTGCCATCAGTATCGGGACAGTTGGAGGAAACACCATATATTTT
few,TRBV28,TRBJ1-5,TRBD1,CASSWVTGTGGRRGSNQPQHF,TGTGCCAGCAGTTGGGTCACGGGGACAGGGGGCCGGCGAGGAAGCAATCAGCCCCAGCATTTT
-,TRBV7-2,TRBJ2-7,-,CASSLEHLGSYEQYF,TGTGCCAGCAGCTTAGAGCATCTGGGTTCCTACGAGCAGTACTTC
-,TRBV9,TRBJ1-1,TRBD1,CASSAFDRDTEAFF,TGTGCCAGCAGCGCTTTTGACAGGGACACTGAAGCTTTCTTT
-,TRBV6-2/TRBV6-3,TRBJ2-7,-,CASSYSRIYEQYF,TGTGCCAGCAGTTACTCACGGATCTACGAGCAGTACTTC
once,TRBV30,TRBJ2-1,TRBD1,CAWSDRGNEQFF,TGTGCCTGGAGTGACAGGGGAAATGAGCAGTTCTTC
-,TRBV5-8,TRBJ2-7,-,CASTGFGEQYF,TGTGCCAGTACAGGGTTTGGCGAGCAGTACTTC
-,TRBV4-2,TRBJ2-5,TRBD1,CASSPGTGGRGETQYF,TGTGCCAGCAGCCCGGGGACAGGGGGCCGTGGAGAGACCCAGTACTTC
-,TRBV7-3,TRBJ1-1,-,CASSQTGAATEAFF,TGTGCCAGCAGCCAAACTGGGGCAGCCACTGAAGCTTTCTTT
-,TRBV5-4,TRBJ2-7,-,CASSLDRYYEQYF,TGTGCCAGCAGCTTGGACCGCTACTACGAGCAGTACTTC
-,TRBV5-6,TRBJ1-4,TRBD1,CASSPGQGQGANEKLFF,TGTGCCAGCAGCCCTGGACAGGGGCAGGGCGCTAATGAAAAACTGTTTTTT
-,TRBV6-5,TRBJ1-3,-,CASSYPPGISGNTIYF,TGTGCCAGCAGTTACCCTCCTGGGATCTCTGGAAACACCATATATTTT
-,TRBV3-1/TRBV3-2,TRBJ2-7,TRBD2,CASSPGLGSYEQYF,TGTGCCAGCAGCCCTGGACTAGGCTCCTACGAGCAGTACTTC
-,TRBV7-8,TRBJ1-1,TRBD1,CASSSAGGTEAFF,TGTGCCAGCAGCTCGGCAGGGGGAACTGAAGCTTTCTTT
-,TRBV5-1,TRBJ1-1,-,CASAQSEGSNTEAFF,TGCGCCAGCGCTCAATCGGAAGGATCTAACACTGAAGCTTTCTTT
few,TRBV3-1/TRBV3-2,TRBJ1-1,-,CASSQDGGRGNTEAFF,TGTGCCAGCAGCCAAGACGGGGGAAGAGGCAACACTGAAGCTTTCTTT
-,TRBV7-9,TRBJ2-3,TRBD2,CASSSGLASTDTQYF,TGTGCCAGCAGCTCCGGACTAGCGAGCACAGATACGCAGTATTTT
-,TRBV7-2,TRBJ1-2,-,CASSLVSGGAGRSGYTF,TGTGCCAGCAGCTTAGTTTCTGGGGGGGCCGGTCGGTCTGGCTACACCTTC
-,TRBV28,TRBJ1-3,TRBD1,CASSLSLHGQGTGGNTIYF,TGTGCCAGCAGTTTATCCCTCCACGGACAGGGAACCGGTGGAAACACCATATATTTT
-,TRBV9,TRBJ2-3,-,CASSAAIGTDTQYF,TGTGCCAGCAGCGCCGCCATCGGAACAGATACGCAGTATTTT